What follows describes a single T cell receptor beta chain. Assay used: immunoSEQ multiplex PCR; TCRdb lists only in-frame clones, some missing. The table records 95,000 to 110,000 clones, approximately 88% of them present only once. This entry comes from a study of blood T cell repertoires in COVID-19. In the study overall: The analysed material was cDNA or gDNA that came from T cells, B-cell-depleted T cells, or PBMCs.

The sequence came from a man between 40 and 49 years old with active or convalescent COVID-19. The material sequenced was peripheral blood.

CDR3 loop: CASSKRGTQYF. Here the CDR3 DNA reads TGTGCCAGCAGCAAAAGGGGTACGCAGTATTTT. The V call is TRBV21-1, the J call TRBJ2-3; TRBD1 reflects the table's D call only, with no check against the DNA. TRBV21-1 is flagged as a pseudogene. This CDR3 spans 11 amino acids.